Each of the 8 T cell receptor beta chains below was sequenced from the same sample in a study of blood T cell repertoires in COVID-19. Measured with immunoSEQ multiplex PCR; TCRdb has only the in-frame clones, and not every one. Of around 190,000 clones in the sample, more than 75% are singletons; the top ten hold about 4.5%. The sample taken for sequencing was peripheral blood. The receptors come from a human donor in a cohort sampled during active COVID-19.

V gene TRBV18 combines with J gene TRBJ2-3; TRBD1 is a possible D gene (5 bases). The germline V and J ends were trimmed by 5 bases and 6 bases, with 12 bases remaining between them. CDR1 is KGHSH and CDR2 is LQKENI in the germline V gene. This CDR3 contains 13 residues. CDR3 bases: TGTGCCAGCTCATGCCCAGGGTGTGATACGCAGTATTTT. This sequence encodes CASSCPGCDTQYF.

The chain carries TRBV3-1 (or the pseudogene TRBV3-2) and TRBJ1-2; TRBD1 matches 8 bases. CDR3 length: 14 amino acids. J gave up 8 bases and V 3 bases, and 8 bases lay outside the gene matches. CDR1 is LGHDT and CDR2 is YNNKEL in the germline V gene (reference sequence). CDR3 amino acids: CASSQTDRADGYTF. Here the CDR3 DNA reads TGTGCCAGCAGCCAGACGGACAGGGCGGACGGCTACACCTTC.

This clone was detected a few times. This chain connects TRBV5-8 to TRBJ2-7; TRBD1 matches at 9 bases. The germline gives CDR1 SGHTS, CDR2 YDEGEE. The V gene end was trimmed by 3 bases and the J gene end by 4 bases; junction bases not matched to a gene: 5. This CDR3 spans 14 amino acids. The CDR3 DNA reads TGTGCCAGCAGCTCGACAGGGGGGGAATACGAGCAGTACTTC. Amino acids: CASSSTGGEYEQYF. The full variable domain, its missing parts supplied by reference TRBV5-8 and TRBJ2-7, is EAGVTQSPTHLIKTRGQQATLRCSPISGHTSVYWYQQALGLGLQFLLWYDEGEERNRGNFPPRFSGRQFPNYSSELNVNALELEDSALYLCASSSTGGEYEQYFGPGTRLTVT.

The rearrangement uses TRBV9 and TRBJ2-5, with 7 bases that match TRBD2. J gave up 2 bases and V 0 bases, and 7 bases lay outside the gene matches. This CDR3 is 16 amino acids long. Germline V gene lookup returns CDR1 SGDLS and CDR2 YYNGEE. CDR3 coding DNA: TGTGCCAGCAGCGTAGCTAACATGGGAGGGCAAGAGACCCAGTACTTC. Residues: CASSVANMGGQETQYF.

The V and J genes are TRBV6-4 and TRBJ2-2; the match to TRBD2 covers 11 bases. Germline trimming cut 6 bases from V and 3 bases from J; bases unmatched to any gene: 0. Looked up from germline, CDR1 is MRHNA and CDR2 is SNTAGT. The CDR3 has 14 amino acids. Here the CDR3 reads CASRLAGDTGELFF. In DNA form, the CDR3 reads TGTGCCAGCAGACTAGCGGGGGACACCGGGGAGCTGTTTTTT.

The chain has TRBV5-1 and TRBJ2-5; D might be TRBD1 (6 bases). Trimming pared 3 bases from V and 5 bases from J, leaving 17 bases between. The CDR3 loop spans 15 amino acids. CDR1 SGHRS and CDR2 YFSETQ come from the germline V gene. For the CDR3, the DNA is TGCGCCAGCAGCTCCCAGGGGCAACAGGGCGAGACCCAGTACTTC. Protein product: CASSSQGQQGETQYF.

The CDR3 DNA sequence: TGCGCCAGCAGCATGGGACAACGGCTTAATGAAAAACTGTTTTTT. Translation gives CASSMGQRLNEKLFF. The rearrangement joins TRBV5-1 to TRBJ1-4, with D perhaps matching TRBD1 (6 bases). The germline V gene encodes CDR1 SGHRS and CDR2 YFSETQ. Trimming removed 4 bases at V and 4 bases at J, with 14 bases between. The CDR3 spans 15 residues.

This chain joins TRBV23-1 and TRBJ1-2; D uncertain. TRBV23-1 is an ORF, with its function uncertain. CDR3 size: 14 residues. With 3 bases removed from V and 3 bases from J, the gap between germline ends came to 11 bases. The CDR3: CASSHSTRDYGYTF. CDR3 nucleotide sequence: TGCGCCAGCAGTCACTCGACGAGGGACTATGGCTACACCTTC.